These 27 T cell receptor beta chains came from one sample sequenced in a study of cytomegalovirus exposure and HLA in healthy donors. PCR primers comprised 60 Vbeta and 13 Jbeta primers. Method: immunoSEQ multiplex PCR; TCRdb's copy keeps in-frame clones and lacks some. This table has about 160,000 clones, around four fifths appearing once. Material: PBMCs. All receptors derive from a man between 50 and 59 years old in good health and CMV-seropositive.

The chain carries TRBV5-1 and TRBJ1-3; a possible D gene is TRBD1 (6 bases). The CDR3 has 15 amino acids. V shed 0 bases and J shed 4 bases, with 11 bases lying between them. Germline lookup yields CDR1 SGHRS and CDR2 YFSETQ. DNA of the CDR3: TGCGCCAGCAGCTTGGACAGGGATTCGGGAAACACCATATATTTT. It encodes CASSLDRDSGNTIYF.

The CDR3 DNA sequence: TGTGCCAGCAGGAAGATAGATATTCCGTACAATGAGCAGTTCTTC. It yields the protein CASRKIDIPYNEQFF. The V gene is TRBV28, the J gene TRBJ2-1; the D is unclear. Germline lookup yields CDR1 MDHEN and CDR2 SYDVKM. The CDR3 sequence is 15 residues long. Trimming took 6 bases from V and 4 from J, leaving 16 bases between them.

CDR3 sequence: CATSIDGSYGYTF. CDR3 bases: TGTGCCACCAGCATTGACGGGTCTTATGGCTACACCTTC. The rearrangement joins TRBV15 to TRBJ1-2; D is undetermined. V dropped 4 bases and J dropped 5 bases, with 11 bases sitting between them. Germline-derived CDR1 and CDR2 are LNHNV and YYDKDF (reference sequence). CDR3 length equals 13 residues. Full variable domain (missing parts from reference TRBV15 and TRBJ1-2): DAMVIQNPRYQVTQFGKPVTLSCSQTLNHNVMYWYQQKSSQAPKLLFHYYDKDFNNEADTPDNFQSRRPNTSFCFLDIRSPGLGDTAMYLCATSIDGSYGYTFGSGTRLTVV.

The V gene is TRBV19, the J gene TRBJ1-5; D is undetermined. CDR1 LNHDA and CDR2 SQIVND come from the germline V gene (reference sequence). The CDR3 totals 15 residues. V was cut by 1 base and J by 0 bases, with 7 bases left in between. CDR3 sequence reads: CASSIGIYSNQPQHF. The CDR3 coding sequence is TGTGCCAGTAGTATAGGTATATATAGCAATCAGCCCCAGCATTTT.

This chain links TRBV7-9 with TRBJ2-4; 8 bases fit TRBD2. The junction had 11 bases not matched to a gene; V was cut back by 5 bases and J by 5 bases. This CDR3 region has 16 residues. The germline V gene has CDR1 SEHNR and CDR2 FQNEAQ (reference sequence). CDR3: CASSPRTGGTENIQYF. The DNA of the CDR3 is TGTGCCAGCAGCCCACGGACGGGGGGGACCGAAAACATTCAGTACTTC.

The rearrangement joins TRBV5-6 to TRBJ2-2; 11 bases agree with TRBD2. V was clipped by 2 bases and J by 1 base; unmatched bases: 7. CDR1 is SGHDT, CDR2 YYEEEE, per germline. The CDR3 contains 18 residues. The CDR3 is CASSFYGLAGLNTGELFF. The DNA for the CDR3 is TGTGCCAGCAGCTTCTACGGACTAGCGGGCTTGAACACCGGGGAGCTGTTTTTT.

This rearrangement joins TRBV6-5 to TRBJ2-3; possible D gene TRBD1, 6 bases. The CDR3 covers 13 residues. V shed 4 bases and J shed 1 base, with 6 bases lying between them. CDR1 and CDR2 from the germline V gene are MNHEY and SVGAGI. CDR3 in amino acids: CASSWTGTDTQYF. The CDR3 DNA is TGTGCCAGCAGTTGGACAGGCACAGATACGCAGTATTTT.

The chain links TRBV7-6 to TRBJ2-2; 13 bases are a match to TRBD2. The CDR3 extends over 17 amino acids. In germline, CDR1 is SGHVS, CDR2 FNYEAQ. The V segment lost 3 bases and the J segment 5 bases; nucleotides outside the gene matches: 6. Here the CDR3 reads CASSLTSGRRATGELFF. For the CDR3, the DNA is TGTGCCAGCAGCTTGACTAGCGGGAGGAGGGCGACCGGGGAGCTGTTTTTT.

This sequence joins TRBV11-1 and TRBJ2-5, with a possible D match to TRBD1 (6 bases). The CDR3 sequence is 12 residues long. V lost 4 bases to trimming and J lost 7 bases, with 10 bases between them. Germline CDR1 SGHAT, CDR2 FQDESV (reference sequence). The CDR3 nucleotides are TGTGCCAGCAGCTCTTTACAGGGGACCCAGTACTTC. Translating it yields CASSSLQGTQYF.

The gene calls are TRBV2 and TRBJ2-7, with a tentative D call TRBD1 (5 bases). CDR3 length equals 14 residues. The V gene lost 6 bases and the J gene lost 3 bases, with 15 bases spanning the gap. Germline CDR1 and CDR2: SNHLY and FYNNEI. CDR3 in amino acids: CASSPQGVIYEQYF. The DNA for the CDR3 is TGTGCCAGCAGCCCCCAGGGTGTGATCTACGAGCAGTACTTC.

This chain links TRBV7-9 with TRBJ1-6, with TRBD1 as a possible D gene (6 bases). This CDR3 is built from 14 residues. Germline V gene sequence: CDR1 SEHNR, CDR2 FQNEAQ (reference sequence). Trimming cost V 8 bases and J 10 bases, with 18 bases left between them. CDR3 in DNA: TGTGCCAGCGTGGCTTCGGGGACAATATCACCCCTCCACTTT. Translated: CASVASGTISPLHF.

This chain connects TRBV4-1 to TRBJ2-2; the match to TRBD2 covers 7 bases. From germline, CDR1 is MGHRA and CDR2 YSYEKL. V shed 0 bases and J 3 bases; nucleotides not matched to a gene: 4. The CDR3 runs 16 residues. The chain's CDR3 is CASSQDRGVDTGELFF. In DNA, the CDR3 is TGCGCCAGCAGCCAAGATCGGGGGGTGGACACCGGGGAGCTGTTTTTT.

The CDR3: CASSAGQLYSGANVLTF. The CDR3 coding sequence is TGCGCCAGCAGCGCGGGACAGCTATACTCTGGGGCCAACGTCCTGACTTTC. The V and J genes are TRBV5-1 and TRBJ2-6, with D possibly being TRBD1 (7 bases). CDR3 size: 17 residues. Germline assignment: CDR1 SGHRS and CDR2 YFSETQ. Deletions cut 4 bases from V and 0 bases from J, with 14 bases between.

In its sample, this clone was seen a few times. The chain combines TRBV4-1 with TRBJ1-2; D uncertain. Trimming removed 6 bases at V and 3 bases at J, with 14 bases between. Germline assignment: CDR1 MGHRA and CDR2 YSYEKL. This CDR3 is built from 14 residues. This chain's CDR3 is CASSPSGRYYGYTF. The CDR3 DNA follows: TGCGCCAGCAGTCCATCGGGTCGATACTATGGCTACACCTTC.

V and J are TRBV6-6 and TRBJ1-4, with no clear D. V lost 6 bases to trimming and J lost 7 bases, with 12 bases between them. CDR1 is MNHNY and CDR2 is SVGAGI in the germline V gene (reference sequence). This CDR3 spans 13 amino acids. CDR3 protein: CASSPQLAEKLFF. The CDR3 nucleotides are TGTGCCAGCAGCCCCCAGTTAGCTGAAAAACTGTTTTTT.

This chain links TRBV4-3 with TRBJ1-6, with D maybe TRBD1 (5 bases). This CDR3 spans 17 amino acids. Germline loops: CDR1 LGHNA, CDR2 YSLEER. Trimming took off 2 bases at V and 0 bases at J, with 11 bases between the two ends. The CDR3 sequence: CASSQREGSSYNSPLHF. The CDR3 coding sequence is TGCGCCAGCAGCCAACGGGAGGGGAGCTCCTATAATTCACCCCTCCACTTT.

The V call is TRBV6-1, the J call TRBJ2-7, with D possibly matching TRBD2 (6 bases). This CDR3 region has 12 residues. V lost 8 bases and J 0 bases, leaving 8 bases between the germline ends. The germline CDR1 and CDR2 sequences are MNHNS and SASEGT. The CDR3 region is CASGRDSYEQYF. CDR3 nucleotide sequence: TGTGCCAGCGGGCGGGACTCCTACGAGCAGTACTTC.

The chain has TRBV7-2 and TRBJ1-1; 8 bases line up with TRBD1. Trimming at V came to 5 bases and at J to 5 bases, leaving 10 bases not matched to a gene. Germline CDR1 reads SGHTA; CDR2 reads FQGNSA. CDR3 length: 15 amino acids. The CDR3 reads CASSPRQGARTEAFF. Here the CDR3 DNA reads TGTGCCAGCAGCCCACGGCAGGGGGCGCGGACTGAAGCTTTCTTT.

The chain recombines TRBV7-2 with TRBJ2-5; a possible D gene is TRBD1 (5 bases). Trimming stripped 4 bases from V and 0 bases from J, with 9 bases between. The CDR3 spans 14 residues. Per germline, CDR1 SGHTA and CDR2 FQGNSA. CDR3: CASSYAGYQETQYF. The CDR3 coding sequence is TGTGCCAGCAGCTATGCAGGGTACCAAGAGACCCAGTACTTC.

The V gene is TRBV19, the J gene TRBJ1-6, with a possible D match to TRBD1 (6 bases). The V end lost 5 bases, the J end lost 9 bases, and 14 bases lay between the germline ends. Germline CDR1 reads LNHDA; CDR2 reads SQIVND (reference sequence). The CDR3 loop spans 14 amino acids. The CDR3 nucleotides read TGTGCCAGTAGTTCTGGACAGAGGGCTTCACCCCTCCACTTT. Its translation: CASSSGQRASPLHF.

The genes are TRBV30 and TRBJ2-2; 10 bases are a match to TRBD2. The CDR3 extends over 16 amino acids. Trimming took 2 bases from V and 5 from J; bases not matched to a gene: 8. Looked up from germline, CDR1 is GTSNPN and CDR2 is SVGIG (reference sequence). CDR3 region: CAWSYRYSGRTGELFF. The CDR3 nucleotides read TGTGCCTGGAGTTATCGTTATAGCGGGAGGACCGGGGAGCTGTTTTTT.

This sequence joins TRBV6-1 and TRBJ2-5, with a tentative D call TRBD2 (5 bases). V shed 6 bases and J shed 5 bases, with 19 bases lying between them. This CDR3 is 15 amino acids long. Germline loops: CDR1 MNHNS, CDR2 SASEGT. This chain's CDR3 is CASSRGSLNPETQYF. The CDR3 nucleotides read TGTGCCAGCAGCCGAGGGTCCTTAAACCCGGAGACCCAGTACTTC.

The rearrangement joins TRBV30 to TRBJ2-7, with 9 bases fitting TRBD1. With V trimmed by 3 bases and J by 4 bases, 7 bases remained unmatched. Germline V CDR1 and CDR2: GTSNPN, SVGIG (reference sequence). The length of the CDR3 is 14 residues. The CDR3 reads CAWRPRDREYEQYF. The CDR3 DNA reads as TGTGCCTGGAGGCCCCGGGACAGGGAGTACGAGCAGTACTTC.

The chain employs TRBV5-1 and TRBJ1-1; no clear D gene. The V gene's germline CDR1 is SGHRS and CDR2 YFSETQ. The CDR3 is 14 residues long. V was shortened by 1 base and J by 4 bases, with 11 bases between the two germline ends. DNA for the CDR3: TGCGCCAGCAGCTTGACGGGGTCGAGCACTGAAGCTTTCTTT. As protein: CASSLTGSSTEAFF.

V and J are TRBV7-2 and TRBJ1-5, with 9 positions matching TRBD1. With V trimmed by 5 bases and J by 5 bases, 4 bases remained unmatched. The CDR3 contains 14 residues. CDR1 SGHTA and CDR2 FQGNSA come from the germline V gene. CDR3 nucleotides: TGTGCCAGCAGCAGATGGGACAGGGATCAGCCCCAGCATTTT. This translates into CASSRWDRDQPQHF.

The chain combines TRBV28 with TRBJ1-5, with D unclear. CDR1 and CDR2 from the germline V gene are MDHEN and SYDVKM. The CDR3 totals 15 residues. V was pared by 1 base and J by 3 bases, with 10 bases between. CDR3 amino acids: CASSLFGRFNQPQHF. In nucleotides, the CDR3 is TGTGCCAGCAGTTTATTCGGTCGATTCAATCAGCCCCAGCATTTT.

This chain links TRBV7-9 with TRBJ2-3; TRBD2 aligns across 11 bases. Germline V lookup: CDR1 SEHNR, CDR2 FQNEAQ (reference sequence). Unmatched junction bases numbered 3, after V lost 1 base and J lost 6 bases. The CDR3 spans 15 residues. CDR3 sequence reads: CASSLGTSGLDTQYF. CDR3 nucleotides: TGTGCCAGCAGCTTAGGGACTAGCGGGTTGGATACGCAGTATTTT.